The 14 T cell receptor beta chains given below trace back to one sample, sequenced in a study of T-cell reconstitution after alpha-beta-depleted transplantation in children. Unique molecular identifiers tagged the TCRbeta library. Via MiXCR, TCRdb re-called the PCR reads, giving one row per CDR3 protein. The table shows about 110,000 distinct CDR3 sequences, with about 9.3% occurring only once. The sequencing here drew on PBMCs, taken before TCRalphabeta/CD19-depleted stem cell transplant. These TCRs come from a boy aged 2 to 9 with acute lymphoblastic leukemia, due to receive a stem cell transplant.

This clonotype has only a few counts. The CDR3 DNA follows: TGTGCCAGCTCACCGAGATCCGGGACAGGGATAGGAGAGACCCAGTACTTC. Residues: CASSPRSGTGIGETQYF. The V and J genes are TRBV18 and TRBJ2-5, with TRBD1 identical over 9 bases. V was pared by 3 bases and J by 4 bases, with 12 bases of the junction left unmatched. CDR1 KGHSH and CDR2 LQKENI come from the germline V gene. This CDR3 region has 17 residues.

This clonotype occurred a few times. The chain is built from TRBV29-1 and TRBJ2-1; 12 nucleotides match TRBD2. V shed 3 bases, J shed 7 bases, and the junction held 4 bases outside the gene matches. There are 14 residues in the CDR3. CDR1 is SQVTM and CDR2 is ANQGSEA in the germline V gene. The DNA of the CDR3 is TGCAGCGTTGATCTACTAGCGGGGGGTAATGAGCAGTTCTTC. Its protein product is CSVDLLAGGNEQFF.

This clonotype was seen a handful of times. The CDR3 DNA follows: TGCAGTGCTAGGGGCGGGGGCCTAGCAGAGACCCAGTACTTC. This encodes CSARGGGLAETQYF. V and J are TRBV20-1 and TRBJ2-5; TRBD2 is a possible D gene (7 bases). The CDR3 loop spans 14 amino acids. CDR1 DFQATT and CDR2 SNEGSKA come from the germline V gene (reference sequence). The V and J ends lost 3 bases and 4 bases respectively, with 15 bases between them.

This clonotype has a count of ten or more. This chain links TRBV10-2 with TRBJ2-7; TRBD1 or TRBD2 may be the D gene (6 bases each). Trimming took 8 bases from V and 3 from J, leaving 20 bases between them. Germline values: CDR1 WSHSY, CDR2 SAAADI. The CDR3 is 15 amino acids. CDR3 sequence (DNA): TGCGCCAGCTCTTTAGACAGGAGGGCCGGCTACGAGCAGTACTTC. Amino acid sequence: CASSLDRRAGYEQYF.

The chain joins TRBV27 to TRBJ2-3; TRBD1 matches at 7 bases. The CDR3 runs 13 residues. CDR1 MNHEY and CDR2 SMNVEV come from the germline V gene (reference sequence). V shed 5 bases and J 6 bases; nucleotides not matched to a gene: 5. The CDR3 spells CASSITGADTQYF. Here the CDR3 DNA reads TGTGCCAGCAGTATCACAGGGGCGGATACGCAGTATTTT.

This clonotype showed up just a few times. The chain couples TRBV29-1 to TRBJ2-7; TRBD2 aligns across 10 bases. CDR1 and CDR2 (germline): SQVTM, ANQGSEA. The CDR3 has 12 residues. The trim removed 2 bases at V and 5 bases at J, leaving 0 bases unmatched. CDR3 nucleotide sequence: TGCAGCGTTGAACTAGCGGGAGACGAGCAGTACTTC. Translation: CSVELAGDEQYF.

In its sample, this clonotype was seen a few times. V is TRBV7-9 and J is TRBJ2-3, with 8 bases that match TRBD1. The J segment lost 4 bases and the V segment lost 5 bases, leaving 5 bases of the junction unmatched. The germline gives CDR1 SEHNR, CDR2 FQNEAQ (reference sequence). The CDR3 totals 14 residues. The CDR3 here is CASSTQGGSDTQYF. DNA for the CDR3: TGTGCCAGCAGCACACAGGGGGGTTCAGATACGCAGTATTTT.

This clonotype was seen a handful of times. The V call is TRBV20-1, the J call TRBJ2-7; D may be TRBD2 (5 bases). Germline V gene sequence: CDR1 DFQATT, CDR2 SNEGSKA (reference sequence). Trimming cost V 0 bases and J 3 bases, with 18 bases left between them. The CDR3 extends over 16 amino acids. The CDR3 DNA reads as TGCAGTGCTAGAGACATCCGGGGTTCGAATGTCTACGAGCAGTACTTC. This gives the protein CSARDIRGSNVYEQYF.

This clonotype has ten or more counts. This chain connects TRBV14 to TRBJ2-5; D is possibly TRBD2 (6 bases). CDR3 length equals 16 residues. Per germline, CDR1 SGHDN and CDR2 FVKESK. Trimming removed 3 bases at V and 2 bases at J, with 16 bases between. The CDR3 DNA reads as TGTGCCAGCAGCCACCGTGAGGAGGGGTTTCAAGAGACCCAGTACTTC. It translates to CASSHREEGFQETQYF.

In its sample, this clonotype was seen many times. The CDR3 region is CSARDMEDRVVGELFF. The CDR3 DNA is TGCAGTGCTAGAGATATGGAGGACAGGGTGGTCGGGGAGCTGTTTTTT. The chain joins TRBV20-1 to TRBJ2-2, with TRBD1 matching 8 bases. V gave up 0 bases and J gave up 7 bases; unmatched junction bases: 10. Germline V gene data show CDR1 as DFQATT and CDR2 as SNEGSKA (reference sequence). The CDR3 loop spans 16 amino acids.

The chain recombines TRBV29-1 with TRBJ1-2, with a possible D match to TRBD1 (6 bases). The V gene's germline CDR1 is SQVTM and CDR2 ANQGSEA. V dropped 6 bases and J dropped 3 bases, with 17 bases sitting between them. The CDR3 is 14 residues long. CDR3 sequence reads: CSVSLSRGDYGYTF. In DNA form, the CDR3 reads TGCAGCGTCTCTTTAAGCAGGGGTGACTATGGCTACACCTTC.

Notes on this clonotype: A much larger clone sits a single nucleotide away, making a read error possible. This chain links TRBV6-5 with TRBJ2-1; 7 bases map to TRBD1. The CDR3 has 15 amino acids. Germline V gives CDR1 MNHEY, CDR2 SVGAGI. The chain's CDR3 is CASIYRTGSYNEQFF. CDR3 in DNA: TGTGCCAGCATTTACCGGACAGGATCCTACAATGAGCAGTTCTTC.

This clonotype showed up many times. CDR3 nucleotides: TGTGCCAGCAGTCAGACCGGGGAGCTGTTTTTT. Amino acids: CASSQTGELFF. The chain combines TRBV11-2 with TRBJ2-2; D is ambiguous. The ends were cut back, 6 bases at V and 5 bases at J, with 4 bases in the middle. The length of the CDR3 is 11 residues. The germline CDR1 and CDR2 sequences are SGHAT and FQNNGV.

Ten or more counts support this clonotype. The chain has TRBV20-1 and TRBJ1-2, with D hard to call. CDR3 length equals 16 residues. Trimming pared 1 base from V and 2 bases from J, leaving 17 bases between. Per the germline V gene, CDR1 is DFQATT and CDR2 is SNEGSKA (reference sequence). The CDR3 is CSARVGFQVPNYGYTF. CDR3 in DNA: TGCAGTGCTAGAGTGGGGTTTCAGGTTCCGAACTATGGCTACACCTTC.